Below, 24 T cell receptor beta chains from the same sample are listed, as sequenced in a study of T-cell reconstitution after alpha-beta-depleted transplantation in children. Unique molecular identifiers tagged the TCRbeta library. TCRdb independently ran MiXCR on the PCR reads; one entry per CDR3 protein. The sample consists of roughly 180,000 distinct CDR3 sequences, 11% of them appearing once. Specimen: PBMCs, collected before TCRalphabeta/CD19-depleted stem cell transplant. These TCRs come from a boy aged 2 to 10 with acute myeloid leukemia, due to receive a stem cell transplant.

This clonotype occurred many times. The chain joins TRBV7-9 to TRBJ2-3; no clear D gene. The CDR3 has 13 residues. Trimming left V 0 bases short and J 2 bases short, with 3 bases between. Germline CDR1 SEHNR, CDR2 FQNEAQ (reference sequence). CDR3 sequence reads: CASSLAITDTQYF. The CDR3 DNA follows: TGTGCCAGCAGCTTAGCCATCACAGATACGCAGTATTTT. The whole variable domain, remainder taken from reference TRBV7-9 and TRBJ2-3, is DTGVSQNPRHKITKRGQNVTFRCDPISEHNRLYWYRQTLGQGPEFLTYFQNEAQLEKSRLLSDRFSAERPKGSFSTLEIQRTEQGDSAMYLCASSLAITDTQYFGPGTRLTVL.

This clonotype was found many times. The rearrangement joins TRBV12-3 or TRBV12-4 to TRBJ2-6; D not certain. The V and J ends lost 6 bases and 0 bases respectively, with 9 bases between them. This CDR3 region has 15 residues. The CDR3 sequence is CASSPSDSGANVLTF. In DNA form, the CDR3 reads TGTGCCAGCAGCCCCTCGGACTCTGGGGCCAACGTCCTGACTTTC.

Ten or more counts support this clonotype. The gene calls are TRBV11-3 and TRBJ1-3, with 9 positions matching TRBD1. The V gene end was trimmed by 1 base and the J gene end by 4 bases; junction bases not matched to a gene: 23. This CDR3 contains 22 residues. The germline gives CDR1 SGHNT, CDR2 YENEEA. The CDR3 DNA is TGTGCCAGCAGCTTAGGCCTGGGGTTGTGGGACAGGGCCACCCGGTGGGGAAACACCATATATTTT. Translated: CASSLGLGLWDRATRWGNTIYF.

This chain joins TRBV11-3 and TRBJ2-1; the D gene is possibly TRBD2 (6 bases). The germline V and J ends were trimmed by 2 bases and 1 base, with 9 bases remaining between them. Germline V gene data show CDR1 as SGHNT and CDR2 as YENEEA. There are 15 residues in the CDR3. The CDR3 bases are TGTGCCAGCAGCTTATCCGGGAGATCCTACAATGAGCAGTTCTTC. Protein sequence: CASSLSGRSYNEQFF.

This clonotype was seen many times. V usage is TRBV5-1 and J usage is TRBJ2-1; D gene uncertain. V lost 2 bases, J lost 1 base, and 7 bases lay in between. This CDR3 is 14 amino acids long. Germline assignment: CDR1 SGHRS and CDR2 YFSETQ. This CDR3 is CASSFDGSYNEQFF. The CDR3 coding sequence is TGCGCCAGCAGCTTTGATGGGTCCTACAATGAGCAGTTCTTC.

Ten or more counts support this clonotype. The genes are TRBV9 and TRBJ2-1; maybe TRBD2 (5 bases). The CDR3 is 16 residues long. V was cut by 0 bases and J by 0 bases, with 10 bases left in between. The germline V gene encodes CDR1 SGDLS and CDR2 YYNGEE. Here the CDR3 DNA reads TGTGCCAGCAGCGTAGTGGAGCGGAGCTCCTACAATGAGCAGTTCTTC. Translation: CASSVVERSSYNEQFF.

In the case of this clonotype: This could be a read error, since a much larger clone is one nucleotide away. The chain has TRBV20-1 and TRBJ1-2; no firm D call. V was shortened by 5 bases and J by 12 bases, with 19 bases between the two germline ends. This CDR3 comprises 12 residues. The germline V gene encodes CDR1 DFQATT and CDR2 SNEGSKA (reference sequence). The CDR3 nucleotides read TGCAGTGCTGTAATCCGGAGGGAAGGCGACACCTTC. Translated, it gives CSAVIRREGDTF.

This clonotype was observed at least ten times. The J gene is TRBJ2-7, the V gene TRBV10-2, with D perhaps given as TRBD1 or TRBD2 (5 bases each). Trimming stripped 4 bases from V and 6 bases from J, with 13 bases between. The CDR3 is 13 residues long. Germline V gene sequence: CDR1 WSHSY, CDR2 SAAADI. CDR3 protein: CASSVGTQGEQYF. The CDR3 DNA sequence: TGCGCCAGCAGTGTAGGGACCCAAGGCGAGCAGTACTTC.

The rearrangement links TRBV23-1 to TRBJ2-1; 16 nucleotides align to TRBD2. TRBV23-1 is noted as an ORF with a role that remains uncertain. J was trimmed by 15 bases and V by 4 bases; bases with no gene match: 9. This CDR3 contains 15 residues. The CDR3 region is CASSLPGLAGGPLFF. The CDR3 DNA reads TGCGCCAGCAGTCTGCCGGGACTAGCGGGAGGGCCGCTGTTCTTC.

This clonotype has ten or more counts. The chain employs TRBV21-1 and TRBJ2-1; whether TRBD1, the table's D call, matches the DNA was not checked. TRBV21-1 is assigned pseudogene status. The CDR3 contains 15 residues. The CDR3 DNA sequence: TGTGCCAGCGAGAAAACGCAGGGCGGGGACAATGAGCAGTTCTTC. Translated, it gives CASEKTQGGDNEQFF.

This clonotype was recorded many times. The V and J genes are TRBV18 and TRBJ2-3; the D is unclear. From germline, CDR1 is KGHSH and CDR2 LQKENI. The CDR3 has 15 amino acids. Trimming stripped 4 bases from V and 0 bases from J, with 11 bases between. CDR3 DNA sequence: TGTGCCAGCTCACATCCAGTGGACAGCACAGATACGCAGTATTTT. Translation gives CASSHPVDSTDTQYF.

This clonotype was observed at least ten times. The chain has TRBV7-2 and TRBJ2-5; D is possibly TRBD1 or TRBD2 (6 bases each). Trimming took 2 bases from V and 5 from J, leaving 15 bases between them. The germline V gene has CDR1 SGHTA and CDR2 FQGNSA. CDR3 length: 15 amino acids. In nucleotides, the CDR3 is TGTGCCAGCAGCTTAACAGGGACTCCCCGGGAGACCCAGTACTTC. Amino acids: CASSLTGTPRETQYF.

This clonotype was seen repeatedly, ten times or more. The chain has TRBV20-1 and TRBJ2-7; D is perhaps TRBD1 (5 bases). This CDR3 is built from 16 residues. Trimming stripped 0 bases from V and 0 bases from J, with 15 bases between. Looked up from germline, CDR1 is DFQATT and CDR2 is SNEGSKA (reference sequence). The CDR3: CSARDVRASRSYEQYF. CDR3 bases: TGCAGTGCTAGAGATGTCAGGGCGTCTCGCTCCTACGAGCAGTACTTC.

The gene calls are TRBV5-4 and TRBJ2-2, with 8 bases aligning to TRBD2. The CDR3 loop spans 16 amino acids. After removal of 2 bases from V and 8 bases from J, the junction contained 11 bases not matched to a gene. Germline V lookup: CDR1 SGHNT, CDR2 YYREEE (reference sequence). Written as DNA, the CDR3 is TGTGCCAGCAGCTTAGACCCGGGACTAGAACCTGGGGAGCTGTTTTTT. It is translated as CASSLDPGLEPGELFF.

This clonotype has ten or more counts. V is TRBV9 and J is TRBJ2-1; D is possibly TRBD1 (5 bases). Germline values: CDR1 SGDLS, CDR2 YYNGEE. CDR3 length: 17 amino acids. V was clipped by 0 bases and J by 8 bases, with 21 bases between them. The CDR3 region is CASSVAYASSGSDEQFF. CDR3 DNA sequence: TGTGCCAGCAGCGTAGCTTACGCTTCCTCAGGGTCCGATGAGCAGTTCTTC.

This clonotype was counted ten times or more. The CDR3 reads CASTVQGPTGPQHF. The CDR3 DNA reads as TGTGCCAGCACTGTACAGGGCCCCACAGGGCCCCAGCATTTT. The chain is built from TRBV12-3 or TRBV12-4 and TRBJ1-5, with a weak D call TRBD1 (6 bases). This CDR3 comprises 14 residues. V was clipped by 7 bases and J by 9 bases, with 19 bases between them.

This clonotype turned up a few times. This chain joins TRBV20-1 and TRBJ2-4; 11 nucleotides match TRBD1. J lost 2 bases, V lost 6 bases, and 12 bases had no gene match. The germline V gene encodes CDR1 DFQATT and CDR2 SNEGSKA (reference sequence). CDR3 length: 17 amino acids. CDR3 protein: CSAKGQGVLRTKNIQYF. The CDR3 nucleotides read TGCAGTGCCAAGGGACAGGGGGTTTTAAGAACCAAAAACATTCAGTACTTC.

This chain links TRBV28 with TRBJ2-7, with D unclear. V was clipped by 6 bases and J by 3 bases, with 12 bases between them. This CDR3 contains 13 residues. Per germline, CDR1 MDHEN and CDR2 SYDVKM. Here the CDR3 reads CASRTSQDYEQYF. CDR3 DNA: TGTGCCAGCAGAACCTCCCAGGACTACGAGCAGTACTTC.

This clonotype was observed many times. This chain connects TRBV10-3 to TRBJ2-3; TRBD2 agrees at 8 bases. J was trimmed by 3 bases and V by 8 bases; bases with no gene match: 16. This CDR3 is 17 amino acids long. CDR1 is ENHRY, CDR2 SYGVKD, per germline. The CDR3 region has the DNA TGTGCCATCGGACTGGTACGGAGCGGGAGTTTGACAGATACGCAGTATTTT. Protein sequence: CAIGLVRSGSLTDTQYF.

The chain has TRBV10-2 and TRBJ2-1; D is unresolved. The V end was cut by 6 bases, the J end by 6 bases, with 15 bases between. Germline assignment: CDR1 WSHSY and CDR2 SAAADI. This CDR3 contains 14 residues. CDR3 region: CASRHRFISNEQFF. The CDR3 DNA reads as TGCGCCAGCAGGCACCGGTTCATTTCCAATGAGCAGTTCTTC.

Comments on this clonotype: One base away lies a much larger clone, so this may be a sequencing read error. The chain employs TRBV10-3 and TRBJ1-4, with a possible D match to TRBD1 (5 bases). V lost 7 bases and J lost 4, with 16 bases in between. Germline V gene data show CDR1 as ENHRY and CDR2 as SYGVKD. This CDR3 contains 15 residues. CDR3 sequence reads: CAIIAVAGVNEKLFF. The CDR3 DNA reads as TGTGCCATCATTGCTGTAGCGGGGGTTAATGAAAAACTGTTTTTT.

The chain links TRBV6-2 or TRBV6-3 to TRBJ2-3; 8 nucleotides line up with TRBD2. CDR3 length equals 17 residues. The germline gives CDR1 MNHEY, CDR2 SVGEGT. V gave up 0 bases and J gave up 5 bases; unmatched junction bases: 10. CDR3 protein: CASSYSIREGEEDTQYF. The CDR3 nucleotides are TGTGCCAGCAGTTACTCGATTCGGGAGGGCGAGGAAGATACGCAGTATTTT.

This clonotype was counted at least ten times. The chain couples TRBV28 to TRBJ2-2, with TRBD2 identical over 8 bases. CDR1 is MDHEN and CDR2 is SYDVKM in the germline V gene. CDR3 length: 18 amino acids. V shed 5 bases and J 5 bases; nucleotides not matched to a gene: 16. CDR3 protein: CASSALGSGVYKTGELFF. CDR3 nucleotide sequence: TGTGCCAGCAGTGCACTGGGTAGCGGGGTATATAAAACCGGGGAGCTGTTTTTT.

There are many counts of this clonotype. V usage is TRBV5-1 and J usage is TRBJ1-2; TRBD1 matches 8 bases. Germline CDR1 SGHRS, CDR2 YFSETQ. The V segment lost 0 bases and the J segment 3 bases; nucleotides outside the gene matches: 4. CDR3 length equals 15 residues. Here the CDR3 reads CASSLGSGGDYGYTF. The CDR3 DNA sequence: TGCGCCAGCAGCTTGGGGTCAGGGGGCGACTATGGCTACACCTTC.